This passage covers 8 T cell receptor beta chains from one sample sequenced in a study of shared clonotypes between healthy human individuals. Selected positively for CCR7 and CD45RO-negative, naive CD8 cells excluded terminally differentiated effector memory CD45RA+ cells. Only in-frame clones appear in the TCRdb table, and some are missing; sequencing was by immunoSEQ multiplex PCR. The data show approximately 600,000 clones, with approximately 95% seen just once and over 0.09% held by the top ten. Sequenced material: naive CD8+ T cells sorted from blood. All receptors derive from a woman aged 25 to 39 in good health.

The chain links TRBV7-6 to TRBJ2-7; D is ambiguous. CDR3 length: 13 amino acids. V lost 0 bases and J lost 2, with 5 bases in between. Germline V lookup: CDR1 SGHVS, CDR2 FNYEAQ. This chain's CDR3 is CASSLARTYEQYF. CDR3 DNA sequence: TGTGCCAGCAGCTTAGCACGTACCTACGAGCAGTACTTC.

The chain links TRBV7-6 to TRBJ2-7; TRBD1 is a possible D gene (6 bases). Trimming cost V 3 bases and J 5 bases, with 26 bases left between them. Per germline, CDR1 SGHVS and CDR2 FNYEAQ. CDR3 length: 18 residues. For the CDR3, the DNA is TGTGCCAGCAGCTTCCGGGACAAATACCATGAAGGCGGTAACGAGCAGTACTTC. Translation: CASSFRDKYHEGGNEQYF.

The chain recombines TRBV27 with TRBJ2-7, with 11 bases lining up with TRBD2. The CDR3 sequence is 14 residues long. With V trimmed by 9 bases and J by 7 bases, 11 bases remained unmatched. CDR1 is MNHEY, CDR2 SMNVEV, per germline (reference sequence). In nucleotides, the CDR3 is TGTGCCAGTGGCCAATTAGCGGGAGGGCGTGAGCAGTACTTC. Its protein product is CASGQLAGGREQYF.

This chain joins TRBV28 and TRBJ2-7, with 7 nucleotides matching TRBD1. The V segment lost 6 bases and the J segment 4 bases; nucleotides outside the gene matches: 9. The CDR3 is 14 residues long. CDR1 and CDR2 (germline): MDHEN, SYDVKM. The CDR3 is CASSLGQGVYEQYF. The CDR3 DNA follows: TGTGCCAGCAGCCTGGGGCAGGGGGTATACGAGCAGTACTTC.

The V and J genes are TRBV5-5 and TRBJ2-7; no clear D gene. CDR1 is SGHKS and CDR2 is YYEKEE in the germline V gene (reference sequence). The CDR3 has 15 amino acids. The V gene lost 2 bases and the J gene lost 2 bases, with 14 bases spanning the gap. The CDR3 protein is CASSFWQDVTYEQYF. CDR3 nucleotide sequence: TGTGCCAGCAGCTTTTGGCAAGATGTAACCTACGAGCAGTACTTC.

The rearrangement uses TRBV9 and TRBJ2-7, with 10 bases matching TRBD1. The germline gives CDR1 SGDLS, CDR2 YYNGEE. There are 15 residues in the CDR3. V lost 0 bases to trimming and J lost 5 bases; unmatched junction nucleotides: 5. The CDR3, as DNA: TGTGCCAGCAGCGTAGCCGGGACAGGGGTAGACGAGCAGTACTTC. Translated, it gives CASSVAGTGVDEQYF.

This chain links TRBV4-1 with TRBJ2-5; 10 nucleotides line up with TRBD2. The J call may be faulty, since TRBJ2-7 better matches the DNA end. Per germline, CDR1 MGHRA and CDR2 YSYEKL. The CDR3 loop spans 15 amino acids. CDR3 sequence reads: CASSLTGLASHEQYF. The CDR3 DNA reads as TGCGCCAGCAGCCTTACGGGACTAGCGAGCCACGAGCAGTACTTC.

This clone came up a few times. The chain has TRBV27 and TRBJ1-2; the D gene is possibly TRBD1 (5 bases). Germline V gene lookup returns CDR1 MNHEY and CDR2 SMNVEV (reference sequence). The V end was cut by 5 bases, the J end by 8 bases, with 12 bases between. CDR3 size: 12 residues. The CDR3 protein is CASSTGAAGYTF. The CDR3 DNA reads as TGTGCCAGCAGTACCGGGGCCGCGGGCTACACCTTC.